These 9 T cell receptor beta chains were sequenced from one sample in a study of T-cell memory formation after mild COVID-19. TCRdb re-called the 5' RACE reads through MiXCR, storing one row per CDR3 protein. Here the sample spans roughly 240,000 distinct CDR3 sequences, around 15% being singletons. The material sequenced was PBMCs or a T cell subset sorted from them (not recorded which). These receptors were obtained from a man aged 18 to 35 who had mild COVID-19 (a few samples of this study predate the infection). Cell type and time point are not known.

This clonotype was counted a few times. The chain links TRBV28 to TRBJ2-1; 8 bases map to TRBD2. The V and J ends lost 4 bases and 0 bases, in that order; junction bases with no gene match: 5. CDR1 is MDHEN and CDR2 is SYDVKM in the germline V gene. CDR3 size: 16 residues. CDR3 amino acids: CASSSLAGSSYNEQFF. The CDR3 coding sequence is TGTGCCAGCAGTTCCCTAGCGGGCAGCTCCTACAATGAGCAGTTCTTC.

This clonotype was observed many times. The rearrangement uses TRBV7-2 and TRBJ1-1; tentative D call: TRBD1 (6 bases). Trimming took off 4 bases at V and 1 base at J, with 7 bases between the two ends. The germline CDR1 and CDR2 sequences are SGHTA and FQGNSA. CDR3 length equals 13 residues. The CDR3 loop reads CASSSGANTEAFF. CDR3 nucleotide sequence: TGTGCCAGCAGCTCGGGGGCGAACACTGAAGCTTTCTTT.

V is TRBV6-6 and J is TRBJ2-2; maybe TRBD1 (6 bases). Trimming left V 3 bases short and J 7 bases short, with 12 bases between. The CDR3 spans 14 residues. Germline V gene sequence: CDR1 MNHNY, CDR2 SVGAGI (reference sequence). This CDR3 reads CASSYTGHGGELFF. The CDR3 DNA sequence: TGTGCCAGCAGTTATACAGGGCACGGCGGGGAGCTGTTTTTT.

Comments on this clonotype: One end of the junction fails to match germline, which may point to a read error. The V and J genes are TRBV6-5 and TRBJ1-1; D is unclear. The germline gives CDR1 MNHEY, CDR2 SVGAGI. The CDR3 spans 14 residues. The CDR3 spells CASCYAGANTEAFF. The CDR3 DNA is TGTGCCAGCTGTTACGCGGGCGCGAACACTGAAGCTTTCTTT.

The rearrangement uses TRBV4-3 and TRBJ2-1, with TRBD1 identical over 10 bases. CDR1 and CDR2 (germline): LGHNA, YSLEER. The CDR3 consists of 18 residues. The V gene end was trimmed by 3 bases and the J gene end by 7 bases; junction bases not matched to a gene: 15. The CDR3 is CASSQVLTGTGVANEQFF. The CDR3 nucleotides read TGCGCCAGCAGCCAGGTCCTCACCGGGACAGGGGTTGCGAATGAGCAGTTCTTC.

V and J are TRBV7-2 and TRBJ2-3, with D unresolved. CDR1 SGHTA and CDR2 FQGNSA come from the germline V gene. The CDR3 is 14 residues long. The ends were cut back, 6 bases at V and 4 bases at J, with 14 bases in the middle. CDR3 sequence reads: CASSTALHSDTQYF. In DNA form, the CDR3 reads TGTGCCAGCAGTACAGCATTACACTCAGATACGCAGTATTTT.

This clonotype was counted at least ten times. The CDR3 DNA is TGCGCCAGCAGCTTGGGGATGGGGCTGAACACTGAAGCTTTCTTT. Translated, it gives CASSLGMGLNTEAFF. The genes are TRBV5-1 and TRBJ1-1; a weak D match, TRBD1 (5 bases). CDR1 SGHRS and CDR2 YFSETQ come from the germline V gene. The ends were cut back, 0 bases at V and 0 bases at J, with 9 bases in the middle. The CDR3 loop spans 15 amino acids.

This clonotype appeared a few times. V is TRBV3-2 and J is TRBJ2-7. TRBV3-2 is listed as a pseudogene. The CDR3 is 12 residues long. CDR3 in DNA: TGTGCCAGCAGAAACAGCTACTACGAGCAGTACGTC. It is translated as CASRNSYYEQYV.

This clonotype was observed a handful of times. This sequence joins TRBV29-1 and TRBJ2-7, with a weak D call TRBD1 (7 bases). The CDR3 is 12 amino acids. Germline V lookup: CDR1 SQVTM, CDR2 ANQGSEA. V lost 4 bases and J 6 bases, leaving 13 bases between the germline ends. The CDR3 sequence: CSVGGDSSEQYV. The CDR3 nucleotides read TGCAGCGTTGGGGGGGACAGCTCCGAGCAGTACGTC.